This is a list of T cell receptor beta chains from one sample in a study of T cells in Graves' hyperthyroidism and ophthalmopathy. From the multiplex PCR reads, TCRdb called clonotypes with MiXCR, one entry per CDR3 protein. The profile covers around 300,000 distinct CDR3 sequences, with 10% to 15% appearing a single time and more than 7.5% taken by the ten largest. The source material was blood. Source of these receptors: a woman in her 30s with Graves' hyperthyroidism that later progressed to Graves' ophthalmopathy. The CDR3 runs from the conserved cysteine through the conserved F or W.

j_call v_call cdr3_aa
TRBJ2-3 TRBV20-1 CSARDWRESKDTQYF
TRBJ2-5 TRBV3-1 CASSRLAGDETQYF
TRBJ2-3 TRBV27 CASSPGTSGREGTHTDTQYF
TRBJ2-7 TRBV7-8 CASSLVPRDSHEQYF
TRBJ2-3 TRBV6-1 CASRRLAGLARTDTQYF
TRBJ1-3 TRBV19 CASSTTGFSGNTIYF
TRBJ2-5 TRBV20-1 CSASSASSVGSDKETQYF
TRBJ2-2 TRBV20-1 CSARGSASGTVDTGELFF
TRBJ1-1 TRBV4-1 CASSQVPQIGTEAFF
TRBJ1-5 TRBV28 CASSPGTAHQPQHF
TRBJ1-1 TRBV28 CASRKGTYTEAFF
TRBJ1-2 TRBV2 CASSGLAGYTF
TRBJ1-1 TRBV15 CATSTSWGQMNTEAFF
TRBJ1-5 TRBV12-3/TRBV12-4 CASSPNRGASNQPQHF
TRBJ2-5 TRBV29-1 CSVPKRGTETQYF
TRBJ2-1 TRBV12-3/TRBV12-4 CASSSPGNPEQFF
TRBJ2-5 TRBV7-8 CASSLEGLAGDQETQYF
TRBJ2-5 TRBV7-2 CASSSSPKETQYF
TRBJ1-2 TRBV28 CASSLVDRVDGYTF
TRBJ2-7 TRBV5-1 CASSPTRGNTYEQYF
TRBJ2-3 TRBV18 CASSEGQGIDTQYF
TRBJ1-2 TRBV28 CASSLRTGVGYTF
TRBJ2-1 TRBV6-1 CASSNSGGGGNEQFF
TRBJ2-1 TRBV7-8 CASSLREGKNNEQFF
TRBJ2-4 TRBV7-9 CASSSQILAKNIQYF
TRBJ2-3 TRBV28 CASSPGLAGMADTQYF
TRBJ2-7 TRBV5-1 CASSLEGVAGGTYEQYF
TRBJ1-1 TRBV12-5 CASGLFPGQGASTEAFF
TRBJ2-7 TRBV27 CASSLLRDFSYEQYF
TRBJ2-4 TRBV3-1 CASSQPPSTGAKNIQYF
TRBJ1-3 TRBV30 CAWRAGLLERNTIYF
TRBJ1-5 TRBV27 CASSFNENQPQHF
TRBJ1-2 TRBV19 CASSIDGSNGYTF
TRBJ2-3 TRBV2 CASSDPRTGLTDTQYF
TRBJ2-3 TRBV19 CASSILPGLAGSTDTQYF